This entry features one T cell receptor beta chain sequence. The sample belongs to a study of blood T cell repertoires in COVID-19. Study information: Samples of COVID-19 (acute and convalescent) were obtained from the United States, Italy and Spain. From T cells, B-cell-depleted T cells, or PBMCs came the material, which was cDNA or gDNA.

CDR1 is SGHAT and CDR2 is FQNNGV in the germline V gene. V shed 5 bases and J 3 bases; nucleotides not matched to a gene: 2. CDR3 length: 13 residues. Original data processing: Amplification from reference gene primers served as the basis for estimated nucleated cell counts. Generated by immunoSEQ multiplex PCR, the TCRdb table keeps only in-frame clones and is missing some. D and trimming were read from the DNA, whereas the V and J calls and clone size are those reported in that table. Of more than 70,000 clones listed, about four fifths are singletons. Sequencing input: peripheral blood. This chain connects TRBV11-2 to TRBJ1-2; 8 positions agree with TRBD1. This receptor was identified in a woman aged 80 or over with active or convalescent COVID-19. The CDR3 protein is CASSVDRDYGYTF. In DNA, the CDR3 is TGTGCCAGCAGCGTGGACAGGGACTATGGCTACACCTTC.